One and the same sample provided the 25 T cell receptor beta chains below, sequenced in a study of spatial heterogeneity in lung cancer. Time point specified: sample taken at primary tumor resection. Unsorted whole RNA from tumor, nontumor lung or frozen PBMC underwent sequencing. MiXCR, run by TCRdb on the 5' RACE reads, gives a single entry per CDR3 protein. The table shows some 87,000 distinct CDR3 sequences, with approximately 8.5% occurring only once. Sequenced here: PBMCs, sampled at surgery. These receptors were collected from a male donor with early-stage non-small cell lung cancer.

This clonotype was counted once. A clone one base away is much larger, so this may be a read error. The V gene is TRBV2, the J gene TRBJ2-4, with D uncertain. The ends were cut back, 4 bases at V and 9 bases at J, with 4 bases in the middle. This CDR3 comprises 10 residues. Germline CDR1 SNHLY, CDR2 FYNNEI. CDR3 protein: CASSVRIQYF. The DNA for the CDR3 is TGTGCCAGCAGTGTTCGCATTCAGTACTTC.

The V gene is TRBV29-1, the J gene TRBJ1-2; no definite D call. CDR1 is SQVTM, CDR2 ANQGSEA, per germline. This CDR3 is built from 11 residues. The germline V and J ends were trimmed by 4 bases and 5 bases, with 8 bases remaining between them. The CDR3 is CSVGHSYGYTF. The CDR3 region has the DNA TGCAGCGTTGGTCACTCTTATGGCTACACCTTC.

The J gene is TRBJ2-2, the V gene TRBV5-4, with 8 bases lining up with TRBD1. V lost 4 bases, J lost 7 bases, and 6 bases stayed unmatched. Germline CDR1 and CDR2: SGHNT and YYREEE (reference sequence). The CDR3 is made up of 14 amino acids. CDR3 amino acids: CASSPQGASGELFF. CDR3 nucleotides: TGTGCCAGCAGCCCGCAGGGGGCGAGCGGGGAGCTGTTTTTT.

The sample holds a few counts of this clonotype. This chain connects TRBV9 to TRBJ2-3; unclear D gene. The CDR3 consists of 14 residues. V was cut by 2 bases and J by 6 bases, with 13 bases left in between. Germline CDR1 reads SGDLS; CDR2 reads YYNGEE. CDR3 residues: CASSVTAPIDTQYF. For the CDR3, the DNA is TGTGCCAGCAGCGTCACGGCCCCGATCGATACGCAGTATTTT.

This clonotype was seen ten or more times. The chain has TRBV28 and TRBJ2-7; 7 positions agree with TRBD1. Germline CDR1 MDHEN, CDR2 SYDVKM. V trimming: 6 bases; J trimming: 9 bases; junction bases outside the gene matches: 17. The CDR3 covers 15 residues. The DNA for the CDR3 is TGTGCCAGCAGGGGCTGGACAGGAGGTCTTGAGATGCAGTACTTC. It is translated as CASRGWTGGLEMQYF.

This clonotype was found many times. This rearrangement joins TRBV18 to TRBJ2-7; D is possibly TRBD1 (6 bases). The CDR3 extends over 13 amino acids. V shed 3 bases and J shed 3 bases, with 9 bases lying between them. Germline values: CDR1 KGHSH, CDR2 LQKENI. CDR3 sequence: CASSPLQGYEQYF. CDR3 bases: TGTGCCAGCTCACCCCTACAGGGCTACGAGCAGTACTTC. The full variable domain, with the rest looked up from reference TRBV18 and TRBJ2-7, is NAGVMQNPRHLVRRRGQEARLRCSPMKGHSHVYWYRQLPEEGLKFMVYLQKENIIDESGMPKERFSAEFPKEGPSILRIQQVVRGDSAAYFCASSPLQGYEQYFGPGTRLTVT.

The chain links TRBV7-2 to TRBJ2-7; D is undetermined. Trimming left V 5 bases short and J 1 base short, with 9 bases between. The germline gives CDR1 SGHTA, CDR2 FQGNSA. The CDR3 is 13 residues long. The CDR3 region is CASSRSRSYEQYF. CDR3 bases: TGTGCCAGCAGCCGATCCAGATCCTACGAGCAGTACTTC.

This clonotype was picked up many times. This sequence joins TRBV19 and TRBJ2-1; D not certain. Trimming shortened V by 3 bases and J by 0 bases, and 9 bases separated the two germline ends. Germline CDR1 LNHDA, CDR2 SQIVND (reference sequence). The CDR3 consists of 15 residues. The CDR3 protein is CASSIISSSYNEQFF. The CDR3 DNA reads TGTGCCAGTAGTATCATCTCTAGCTCCTACAATGAGCAGTTCTTC.

The genes are TRBV9 and TRBJ1-3; D not resolved. V lost 0 bases to trimming and J lost 0 bases, with 7 bases between them. Germline V lookup: CDR1 SGDLS, CDR2 YYNGEE. CDR3 length: 15 residues. This CDR3 reads CASSVEAPSGNTIYF. In DNA, the CDR3 is TGTGCCAGCAGCGTAGAAGCACCCTCTGGAAACACCATATATTTT.

This clonotype was recorded many times. CDR3 region: CSVGGGGLGEKLFF. CDR3 bases: TGCAGCGTTGGAGGTGGGGGCTTGGGGGAAAAACTGTTTTTT. V gene TRBV29-1 combines with J gene TRBJ1-4; possibly TRBD1 for D (6 bases). Trimming removed 4 bases from V and 8 bases from J, with 17 bases in between. CDR1 SQVTM and CDR2 ANQGSEA come from the germline V gene. There are 14 residues in the CDR3.

This clonotype was detected ten times or more. J is TRBJ2-1 and V is TRBV20-1, with a possible D match to TRBD2 (6 bases). This CDR3 comprises 16 residues. Germline CDR1 and CDR2: DFQATT and SNEGSKA (reference sequence). V dropped 0 bases and J dropped 0 bases, with 12 bases sitting between them. The CDR3 DNA is TGCAGTGCTAGAGATGGGGGGAAAAGCTCCTACAATGAGCAGTTCTTC. Encoded protein: CSARDGGKSSYNEQFF.

This clonotype was counted a few times. The chain recombines TRBV5-4 with TRBJ1-6, with D possibly matching TRBD1 (6 bases). V was shortened by 0 bases and J by 5 bases, with 9 bases between the two germline ends. CDR1 is SGHNT and CDR2 is YYREEE in the germline V gene (reference sequence). This CDR3 is 15 amino acids long. The CDR3 DNA reads TGTGCCAGCAGCTTGGGACAGGTGAATAATTCACCCCTCCACTTT. Protein sequence: CASSLGQVNNSPLHF.

CDR3 sequence (DNA): TGCGCCAGCAGGACCGGGACAGGGAGTATCGGGGAGCTGTTTTTT. Translating gives CASRTGTGSIGELFF. J is TRBJ2-2 and V is TRBV5-1; 9 bases fit TRBD1. V was clipped by 5 bases and J by 7 bases; unmatched bases: 9. CDR3 length equals 15 residues. Germline-derived CDR1 and CDR2 are SGHRS and YFSETQ.

V usage is TRBV27 and J usage is TRBJ1-4; maybe TRBD1 (6 bases). V dropped 6 bases and J dropped 8 bases, with 19 bases sitting between them. This CDR3 region has 15 residues. CDR1 is MNHEY, CDR2 SMNVEV, per germline (reference sequence). The CDR3 sequence is CASRGAWGGDEKLFF. The CDR3 bases are TGTGCCAGCAGGGGGGCTTGGGGAGGGGACGAAAAACTGTTTTTT.

This clonotype came up many times. The V and J genes are TRBV28 and TRBJ1-2, with D tentatively TRBD1 (5 bases). Germline V gives CDR1 MDHEN, CDR2 SYDVKM. The CDR3 is 14 amino acids. Trimming cost V 7 bases and J 4 bases, with 16 bases left between them. CDR3 sequence reads: CASIDRGTAYGYTF. CDR3 bases: TGTGCCAGCATCGACCGGGGGACTGCCTATGGCTACACCTTC.

In this sample, this clonotype turned up many times. The rearrangement joins TRBV24-1 to TRBJ1-3, with D maybe TRBD1 (5 bases). The CDR3 is 15 residues long. Germline V gene lookup returns CDR1 KGHDR and CDR2 SFDVKD. Trimming took 9 bases from V and 5 from J, leaving 19 bases between them. The CDR3 sequence is CATVGGAGRRNTIYF. The CDR3 bases are TGTGCCACCGTCGGCGGGGCGGGAAGGAGAAACACCATATATTTT.

The rearrangement links TRBV19 to TRBJ1-2, with D perhaps matching TRBD1 (5 bases). V was shortened by 5 bases and J by 4 bases, with 11 bases between the two germline ends. Germline lookup yields CDR1 LNHDA and CDR2 SQIVND (reference sequence). The CDR3 loop spans 13 amino acids. CDR3 amino acids: CASSAGGRYGYTF. CDR3 DNA sequence: TGTGCCAGTAGTGCGGGGGGTCGCTATGGCTACACCTTC.

J is TRBJ2-1 and V is TRBV20-1, with D tentatively TRBD1 (6 bases). The CDR3 consists of 15 residues. The ends were cut back, 0 bases at V and 2 bases at J, with 11 bases in the middle. In germline, CDR1 is DFQATT, CDR2 SNEGSKA (reference sequence). CDR3 protein: CSARDRRTAYNEQFF. The CDR3 coding sequence is TGCAGTGCTAGAGATCGGAGGACAGCCTACAATGAGCAGTTCTTC.

This clonotype was observed at least ten times. The chain is built from TRBV20-1 and TRBJ2-1; the D is unclear. The CDR3 is 10 residues long. Trimming removed 6 bases from V and 13 bases from J, with 13 bases in between. Germline V gene sequence: CDR1 DFQATT, CDR2 SNEGSKA (reference sequence). DNA of the CDR3: TGCAGTGCGAAGATGCAGGTTCAGTTCTTC. Amino acid sequence: CSAKMQVQFF.

This clonotype was recorded many times. This chain connects TRBV20-1 to TRBJ1-5; perhaps TRBD1 as D (6 bases). V was cut by 2 bases and J by 8 bases, with 13 bases left in between. Germline CDR1 and CDR2: DFQATT and SNEGSKA (reference sequence). The CDR3 extends over 13 amino acids. CDR3 amino acids: CSARSQGGKPQHF. CDR3 bases: TGCAGTGCTAGATCACAGGGAGGAAAGCCCCAGCATTTT.

The chain uses TRBV7-9 and TRBJ2-2; 9 nucleotides align to TRBD1. This CDR3 is 16 amino acids long. V dropped 3 bases and J dropped 6; count of bases not matched to a gene: 8. The germline V gene encodes CDR1 SEHNR and CDR2 FQNEAQ (reference sequence). In DNA form, the CDR3 reads TGTGCCAGCAGCTTGAGAGGGACAGGGAGCTCCGGGGAGCTGTTTTTT. This translates into CASSLRGTGSSGELFF. The full variable domain, with the rest looked up from reference TRBV7-9 and TRBJ2-2, is DTGVSQNPRHKITKRGQNVTFRCDPISEHNRLYWYRQTLGQGPEFLTYFQNEAQLEKSRLLSDRFSAERPKGSFSTLEIQRTEQGDSAMYLCASSLRGTGSSGELFFGEGSRLTVL.

CDR3 in amino acids: CASSHWTELSYEQYF. CDR3 coding DNA: TGTGCCAGCAGCCACTGGACGGAACTCTCCTACGAGCAGTACTTC. The chain is built from TRBV3-1 and TRBJ2-7; no definite D call. Trimming removed 3 bases from V and 0 bases from J, with 12 bases in between. From germline, CDR1 is LGHDT and CDR2 YNNKEL (reference sequence). The CDR3 covers 15 residues.

There are many counts of this clonotype. The chain uses TRBV2 and TRBJ1-2, with unresolved D. The CDR3 loop spans 12 amino acids. Trimming cost V 2 bases and J 8 bases, with 9 bases left between them. Looked up from germline, CDR1 is SNHLY and CDR2 is FYNNEI. The CDR3 region is CASSENRKGYTF. CDR3 bases: TGTGCCAGCAGTGAAAACAGAAAAGGCTACACCTTC. The variable domain in full, completed from reference TRBV2 and TRBJ1-2, reads EPEVTQTPSHQVTQMGQEVILRCVPISNHLYFYWYRQILGQKVEFLVSFYNNEISEKSEIFDDQFSVERPDGSNFTLKIRSTKLEDSAMYFCASSENRKGYTFGSGTRLTVV.

There are many counts of this clonotype. The chain recombines TRBV5-1 with TRBJ2-7; TRBD2 might be the D (6 bases). The length of the CDR3 is 15 residues. V was clipped by 5 bases and J by 3 bases, with 18 bases between them. Germline values: CDR1 SGHRS, CDR2 YFSETQ. The CDR3 spells CASSITGTGDYEQYF. The CDR3 nucleotides are TGCGCCAGCAGTATAACCGGGACGGGGGACTACGAGCAGTACTTC.

This clonotype was seen many times. The chain links TRBV12-3 or TRBV12-4 to TRBJ1-2; 9 bases fit TRBD1. Trimming removed 4 bases from V and 6 bases from J; junction bases left unmatched: 9. The CDR3 is 15 amino acids. CDR3 DNA: TGTGCCAGCAGTTCCGGGACAGGGCAATGGGATGGCTACACCTTC. Residues: CASSSGTGQWDGYTF.